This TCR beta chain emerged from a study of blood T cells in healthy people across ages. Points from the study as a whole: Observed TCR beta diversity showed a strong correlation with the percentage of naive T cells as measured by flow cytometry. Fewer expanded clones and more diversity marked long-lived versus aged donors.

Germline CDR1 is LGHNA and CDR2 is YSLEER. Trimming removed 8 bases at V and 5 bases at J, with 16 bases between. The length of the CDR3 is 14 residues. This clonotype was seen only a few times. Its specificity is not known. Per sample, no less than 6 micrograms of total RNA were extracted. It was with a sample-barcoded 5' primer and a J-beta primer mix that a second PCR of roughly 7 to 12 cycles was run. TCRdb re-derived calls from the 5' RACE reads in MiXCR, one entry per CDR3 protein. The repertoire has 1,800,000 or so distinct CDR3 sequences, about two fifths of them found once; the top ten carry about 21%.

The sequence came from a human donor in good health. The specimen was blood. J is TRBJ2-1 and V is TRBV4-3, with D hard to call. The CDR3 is CASPLQRRNNEQFF. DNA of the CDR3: TGCGCCAGCCCCCTCCAACGTCGGAACAATGAGCAGTTCTTC.